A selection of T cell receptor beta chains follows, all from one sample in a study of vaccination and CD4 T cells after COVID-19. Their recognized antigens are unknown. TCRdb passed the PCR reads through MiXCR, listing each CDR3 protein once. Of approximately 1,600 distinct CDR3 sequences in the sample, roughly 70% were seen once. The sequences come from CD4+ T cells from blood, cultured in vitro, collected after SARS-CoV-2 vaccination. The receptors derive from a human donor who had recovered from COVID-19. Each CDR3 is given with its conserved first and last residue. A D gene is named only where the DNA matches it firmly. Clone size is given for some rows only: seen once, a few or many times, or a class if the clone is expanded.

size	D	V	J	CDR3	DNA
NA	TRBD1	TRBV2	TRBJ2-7	CASSPGQGGVYEQYF	TGTGCCAGCAGCCCAGGACAGGGGGGCGTCTATGAGCAGTACTTC
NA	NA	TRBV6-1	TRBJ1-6	CASSMGSSYNSPLHF	TGTGCCAGCAGTATGGGGAGCTCCTATAATTCACCCCTCCACTTT
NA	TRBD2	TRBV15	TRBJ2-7	CATSIVAGTYEQYF	TGTGCCACCAGCATAGTAGCGGGGACCTACGAGCAGTACTTC
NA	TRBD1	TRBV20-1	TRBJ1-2	CSAGDRVYGYTF	TGCAGTGCCGGCGACAGGGTCTATGGCTACACCTTC
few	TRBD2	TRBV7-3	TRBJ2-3	CASSSGLAGETDTQYF	TGTGCCAGCAGCTCAGGACTAGCGGGAGAAACAGATACGCAGTATTTT
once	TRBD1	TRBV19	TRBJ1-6	CASRTGQSPLHF	TGTGCCAGTCGGACAGGGCAATCACCCCTCCACTTT
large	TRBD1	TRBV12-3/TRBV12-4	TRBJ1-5	CASSAGTGNNQPQHF	TGTGCCAGCAGTGCCGGGACAGGCAATAATCAGCCCCAGCATTTT
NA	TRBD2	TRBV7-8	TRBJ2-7	CASSLRLAGGGEQYF	TGTGCCAGCAGCTTAAGACTAGCGGGAGGGGGCGAGCAGTACTTC
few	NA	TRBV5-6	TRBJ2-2	CASSRYAKDTGELFF	TGTGCCAGCAGCCGTTACGCCAAAGACACCGGGGAGCTGTTTTTT
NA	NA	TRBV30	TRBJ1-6	CAWSLVNSPLHF	TGTGCCTGGAGTCTAGTTAATTCACCCCTCCACTTT
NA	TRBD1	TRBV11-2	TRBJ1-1	CASSTRQGWNTEAFF	TGTGCCAGCAGCACAAGACAGGGTTGGAACACTGAAGCTTTCTTT
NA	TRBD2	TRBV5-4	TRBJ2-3	CASSAGLGGGDTQYF	TGTGCCAGCAGCGCTGGACTGGGCGGGGGAGATACGCAGTATTTT
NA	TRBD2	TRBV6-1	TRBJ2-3	CASSEAAGGGTDTQYF	TGTGCCAGCAGTGAAGCGGCGGGGGGAGGCACAGATACGCAGTATTTT
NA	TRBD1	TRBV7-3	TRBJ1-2	CASSPSPDRGLGYTF	TGTGCCAGCAGCCCCTCACCGGACAGGGGGCTTGGCTACACCTTC
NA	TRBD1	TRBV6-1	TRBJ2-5	CASSNHPGTGGETQYF	TGTGCCAGCAGCAACCACCCCGGGACAGGGGGGGAGACCCAGTACTTC
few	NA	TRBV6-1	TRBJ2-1	CASCNEGGNEQFF	TGTGCCAGCTGCAACGAGGGGGGGAATGAGCAGTTCTTC
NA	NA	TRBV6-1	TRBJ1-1	CASSARRTEAFF	TGTGCCAGCAGTGCACGTCGCACTGAAGCTTTCTTT
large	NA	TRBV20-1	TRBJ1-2	CSARDIQTNYGYTF	TGCAGTGCTAGAGATATACAGACTAACTATGGCTACACCTTC
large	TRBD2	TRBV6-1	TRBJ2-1	CASSGTSGTLQGQFF	TGTGCCAGCAGTGGGACTAGCGGGACACTGCAGGGGCAGTTCTTC
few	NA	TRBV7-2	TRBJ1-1	CASEMGRGTEAFF	TGTGCCAGCGAAATGGGGCGTGGGACTGAAGCTTTCTTT
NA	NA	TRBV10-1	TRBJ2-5	CASSRDFQETQYF	TGCGCCAGCAGTCGGGACTTCCAAGAGACCCAGTACTTC
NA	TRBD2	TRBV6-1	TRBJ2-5	CASSEMRGGAETQYF	TGTGCCAGCAGTGAGATGCGGGGGGGCGCAGAGACCCAGTACTTC
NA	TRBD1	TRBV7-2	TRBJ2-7	CASSLRDRAEQYF	TGTGCCAGCAGCTTAAGGGACAGGGCCGAGCAGTACTTC
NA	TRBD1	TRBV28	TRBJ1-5	CASSLSQGAGQPQHF	TGTGCCAGCAGTTTAAGCCAGGGGGCGGGTCAGCCCCAGCATTTT
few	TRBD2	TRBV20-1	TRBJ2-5	CSARVVAGSQETQYF	TGCAGTGCTAGGGTCGTAGCGGGGAGCCAAGAGACCCAGTACTTC
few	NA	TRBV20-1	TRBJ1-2	CSARDPGLQVSNGYTF	TGCAGTGCTAGAGACCCCGGATTACAGGTTTCGAATGGCTACACCTTC
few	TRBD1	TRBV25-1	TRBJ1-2	CASSDIPGTGQGYTF	TGTGCCAGCAGTGACATCCCCGGGACAGGGCAAGGCTACACCTTC
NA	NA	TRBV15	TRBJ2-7	CATSRGSVTTAYEQYF	TGTGCCACCAGCAGAGGGTCTGTCACGACCGCCTACGAGCAGTACTTC
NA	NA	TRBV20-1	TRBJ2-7	CSARGAQGGYEQYF	TGCAGTGCTAGAGGGGCGCAGGGGGGTTACGAGCAGTACTTC
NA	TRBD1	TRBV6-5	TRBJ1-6	CASSYSRSGGLLHF	TGTGCCAGCAGTTACTCGAGATCAGGGGGGCTCCTCCACTTT
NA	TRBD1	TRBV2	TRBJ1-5	CASSVDRATRQPQHF	TGTGCCAGCAGTGTGGACAGGGCCACCCGGCAGCCCCAGCATTTT
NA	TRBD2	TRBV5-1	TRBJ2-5	CASSQTSGRWMETQYF	TGCGCCAGCAGCCAGACTAGCGGGAGATGGATGGAGACCCAGTACTTC
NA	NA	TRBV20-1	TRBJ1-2	CSASEQGNYGYTF	TGCAGTGCTAGCGAGCAGGGAAACTATGGCTACACCTTC
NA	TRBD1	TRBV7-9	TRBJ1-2	CASSSGQDYGYTF	TGTGCCAGCAGTTCCGGACAGGACTATGGCTACACCTTC
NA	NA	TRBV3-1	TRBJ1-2	CASSQGRRGILSYGYTF	TGTGCCAGCAGCCAGGGACGCAGGGGTATTCTCTCCTATGGCTACACCTTC
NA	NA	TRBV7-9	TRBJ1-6	CASGDSPLHF	TGTGCCAGCGGGGATTCACCCCTCCACTTT
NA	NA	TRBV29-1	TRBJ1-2	CSVVTQGGYTF	TGCAGCGTTGTAACCCAGGGAGGCTACACCTTC
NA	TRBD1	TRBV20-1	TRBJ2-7	CSARSGTGSYEQYF	TGCAGTGCTAGATCCGGGACAGGCTCCTACGAGCAGTACTTC
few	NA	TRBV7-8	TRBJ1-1	CASSLLHENTEAFF	TGTGCCAGCAGCTTACTGCACGAGAACACTGAAGCTTTCTTT
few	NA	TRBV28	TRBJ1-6	CASTQSSYNSPLHF	TGTGCCAGTACACAGAGCTCCTATAATTCACCCCTCCACTTT
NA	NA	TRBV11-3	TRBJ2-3	CASSSGVSTDTQYF	TGTGCCAGCAGCTCAGGGGTCAGCACAGATACGCAGTATTTT
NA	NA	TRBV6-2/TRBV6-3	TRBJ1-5	CASSNLRTGRLHQPQHF	TGTGCCAGCAGCAATCTGAGGACGGGGAGACTTCATCAGCCCCAGCATTTT
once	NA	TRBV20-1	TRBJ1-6	CSARDGGQFSPLHF	TGCAGTGCTAGAGATGGAGGCCAATTTTCACCCCTCCACTTT
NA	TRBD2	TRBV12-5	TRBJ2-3	CASGLRGGEDTQYF	TGTGCTAGTGGTCTCCGGGGGGGCGAAGATACGCAGTATTTT
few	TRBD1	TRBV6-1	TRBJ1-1	CASKGATEAFF	TGTGCCAGCAAGGGGGCAACTGAAGCTTTCTTT
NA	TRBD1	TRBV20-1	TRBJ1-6	CSATGTGVNSPLHF	TGCAGTGCTACGGGGACAGGCGTCAATTCACCCCTCCACTTT
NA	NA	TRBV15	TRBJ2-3	CATSRDRSGGPSTDTQYF	TGTGCCACCAGCAGAGATCGGTCCGGCGGTCCGAGCACAGATACGCAGTATTTT
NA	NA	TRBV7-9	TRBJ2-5	CASSSGQFGETQYF	TGTGCCAGCAGCTCCGGACAGTTTGGGGAGACCCAGTACTTC
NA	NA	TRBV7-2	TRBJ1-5	CASSPQYNQPQHF	TGTGCCAGCAGCCCGCAATATAATCAGCCCCAGCATTTT
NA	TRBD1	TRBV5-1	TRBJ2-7	CASSLDYRGLYEQYF	TGCGCCAGCAGCTTGGATTACAGGGGGCTGTACGAGCAGTACTTC
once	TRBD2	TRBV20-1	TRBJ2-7	CSAASGGSYEQYF	TGCAGTGCCGCTAGCGGAGGCTCCTACGAGCAGTACTTC
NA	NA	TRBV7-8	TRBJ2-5	CASSLVAPEVETQYF	TGTGCCAGCAGCTTAGTAGCGCCTGAGGTAGAGACCCAGTACTTC
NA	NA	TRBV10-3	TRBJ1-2	CAISGGEWDYGYTF	TGTGCCATCAGTGGGGGGGAATGGGACTATGGCTACACCTTC
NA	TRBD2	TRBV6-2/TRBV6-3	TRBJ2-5	CASSNPTSGGETQYF	TGTGCCAGCTCGAACCCCACTAGCGGGGGAGAGACCCAGTACTTC
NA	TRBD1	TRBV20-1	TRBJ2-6	CSARGRDRGVGANVLTF	TGCAGTGCTAGAGGCCGGGACAGGGGTGTGGGGGCCAACGTCCTGACTTTC
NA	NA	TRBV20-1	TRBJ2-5	CSARDGGGAAQYF	TGCAGTGCTAGAGATGGGGGGGGCGCGGCCCAGTACTTC
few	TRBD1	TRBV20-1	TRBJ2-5	CSAPGQGAGETQYF	TGCAGTGCCCCGGGACAGGGGGCAGGGGAGACCCAGTACTTC
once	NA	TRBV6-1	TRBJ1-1	CASSRVDTEAFF	TGTGCCAGCAGCCGGGTAGACACTGAAGCTTTCTTT
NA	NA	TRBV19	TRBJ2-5	CASSIDETQYF	TGTGCCAGTAGTATAGACGAGACCCAGTACTTC
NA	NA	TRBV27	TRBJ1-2	CASSLAGQGYTF	TGTGCCAGCAGTTTGGCCGGCCAAGGCTACACCTTC